A selection of T cell receptor beta chains follows, all from one sample in a study of blood T cell repertoires in COVID-19. Produced via immunoSEQ multiplex PCR; TCRdb's table is partial and in-frame only. The sample includes more than 150,000 clones, approximately 88% of them seen just once. Sequenced: peripheral blood. These receptors all come from a man aged 55-75 years with acute or convalescent COVID-19. The CDR3 runs from the conserved cysteine through the conserved F or W. The order of the fields is J gene, V gene, clone size, D gene, CDR3 protein, CDR3 DNA. D genes are given only for firm matches. Rows give clone size only sometimes, using once, few, many, or a class for an expanded clone.

TRBJ2-7 | TRBV24-1 | NA | TRBD1 | CATKTGTGSYEQYF | TGTGCCACCAAAACCGGGACAGGATCCTACGAGCAGTACTTC
TRBJ2-7 | TRBV4-3 | NA | TRBD1 | CASSQDRDRDIHEQYF | TGCGCCAGCAGCCAAGATAGGGACAGGGATATCCACGAGCAGTACTTC
TRBJ2-3 | TRBV5-4 | NA | NA | CASRRDYRASTDTQYF | TGTGCCAGCAGACGAGACTACAGGGCCAGCACAGATACGCAGTATTTT
TRBJ1-4 | TRBV2 | NA | NA | CASTGQGGEKLFF | TGTGCCAGTACTGGACAAGGGGGAGAAAAACTGTTTTTT
TRBJ1-3 | TRBV6-5 | NA | TRBD1 | CASSPRDRGGNTIYF | TGTGCCAGCAGTCCCCGGGACAGGGGTGGAAACACCATATATTTT
TRBJ1-3 | TRBV2 | NA | NA | CASSFGGGPISGNTIYF | TGTGCCAGCTCATTCGGTGGGGGCCCAATCTCTGGAAACACCATATATTTT
TRBJ1-4 | TRBV3-1/TRBV3-2 | NA | TRBD1 | CASSHKGDRDQKLFF | TGTGCCAGCAGCCACAAAGGGGACAGGGATCAAAAACTGTTTTTT
TRBJ2-1 | TRBV19 | few | TRBD2 | CASKVSASGGYEQFF | TGTGCCAGTAAAGTTTCGGCTAGCGGGGGTTATGAGCAGTTCTTC
TRBJ1-2 | TRBV12-3/TRBV12-4 | once | TRBD1 | CASSYRGNGYTF | TGTGCCAGCAGCTACAGGGGGAATGGCTACACCTTC
TRBJ2-2 | TRBV5-1 | NA | TRBD2 | CASSLRLAGGSTNTGELFF | TGCGCCAGCAGCTTGAGGCTAGCGGGGGGATCTACGAACACCGGGGAGCTGTTTTTT
TRBJ1-5 | TRBV30 | NA | NA | CAWSVRGKGPQHF | TGTGCCTGGAGTGTACGAGGAAAAGGGCCCCAGCATTTT
TRBJ1-3 | TRBV5-1 | NA | TRBD1 | CASSNSGGLGGNTIYF | TGCGCCAGCAGCAATTCAGGGGGATTAGGAGGAAACACCATATATTTT
TRBJ1-1 | TRBV5-1 | NA | NA | CASQEGAEAFF | TGCGCCAGCCAGGAAGGGGCTGAAGCTTTCTTT
TRBJ1-1 | TRBV4-2 | NA | NA | CASSLQGQMNTEAFF | TGTGCCAGCAGCCTCCAAGGACAGATGAACACTGAAGCTTTCTTT
TRBJ2-3 | TRBV25-1 | NA | TRBD1 | CASTPGQGWTDTQYF | TGTGCCAGCACTCCGGGACAGGGTTGGACAGATACGCAGTATTTT
TRBJ1-1 | TRBV9 | NA | NA | CASSVQGTAPNTEAFF | TGTGCCAGCAGCGTCCAAGGCACAGCCCCGAACACTGAAGCTTTCTTT
TRBJ2-7 | TRBV6-2/TRBV6-3 | few | TRBD1 | CASSPNRDRGHEQYF | TGTGCCAGCAGCCCCAACCGGGACAGGGGCCACGAGCAGTACTTC
TRBJ2-1 | TRBV5-6 | NA | TRBD2 | CASSAIPGTKKYNEQFF | TGTGCCAGCAGCGCAATCCCCGGGACTAAAAAATACAATGAGCAGTTCTTC
TRBJ1-1 | TRBV27 | NA | TRBD1 | CASKRTGVMNTEAFF | TGTGCCAGCAAAAGGACAGGGGTCATGAACACTGAAGCTTTCTTT
TRBJ2-3 | TRBV7-3 | NA | NA | CASSASGTSTDTQYF | TGTGCCAGCAGCGCAAGCGGGACAAGCACAGATACGCAGTATTTT
TRBJ2-7 | TRBV6-2/TRBV6-3 | NA | TRBD2 | CASSYSSLAGLEQYF | TGTGCCAGCAGTTACTCGTCTCTAGCGGGGTTGGAGCAGTACTTC
TRBJ1-2 | TRBV7-9 | NA | NA | CASSLMSGSENLGYGYTF | TGTGCCAGCAGCTTAATGTCCGGGTCAGAGAACCTCGGCTATGGCTACACCTTC
TRBJ1-2 | TRBV2 | once | TRBD1 | CASSLTGLEGYTF | TGTGCCAGCAGCTTGACAGGGCTGGAAGGCTACACCTTC
TRBJ1-4 | TRBV6-5 | NA | TRBD1 | CASSPRGIGEKLFF | TGTGCCAGCAGTCCCAGGGGGATTGGTGAAAAACTGTTTTTT
TRBJ2-3 | TRBV2 | NA | TRBD1 | CASDRTGADTQYF | TGTGCCAGCGATCGGACAGGGGCGGATACGCAGTATTTT
TRBJ1-2 | TRBV5-1 | NA | NA | CASSTRSGTNYGYTF | TGCGCCAGCAGCACCCGGAGCGGTACTAACTATGGCTACACCTTC
TRBJ2-7 | TRBV7-8 | NA | TRBD1 | CASSQGTAYEQYF | TGTGCCAGCAGCCAGGGGACAGCCTACGAGCAGTACTTC
TRBJ1-2 | TRBV4-1 | NA | TRBD1 | CASSQDGTAGYGYTF | TGCGCCAGCAGCCAAGATGGGACAGCCGGATATGGCTACACCTTC
TRBJ2-2 | TRBV19 | NA | NA | CASNLPQGGTGELFF | TGTGCCAGTAATCTCCCCCAGGGGGGTACCGGGGAGCTGTTTTTT
TRBJ2-3 | TRBV7-2 | NA | TRBD1 | CASSLGQGVTTDTQYF | TGTGCCAGCAGCCTCGGACAGGGGGTCACCACAGATACGCAGTATTTT
TRBJ2-6 | TRBV6-2/TRBV6-3 | NA | NA | CASTPGDIPAWGANVLTF | TGTGCCAGCACCCCCGGGGACATCCCAGCTTGGGGGGCCAACGTCCTGACTTTC
TRBJ2-5 | TRBV5-1 | NA | TRBD2 | CASSLRTSGPEETQYF | TGCGCCAGCAGCTTGAGGACTAGCGGCCCCGAAGAGACCCAGTACTTC
TRBJ1-1 | TRBV6-6 | NA | TRBD1 | CASSTQGGYTEAFF | TGTGCCAGCAGTACCCAGGGGGGATACACTGAAGCTTTCTTT
TRBJ2-2 | TRBV19 | once | TRBD1 | CASSPDRGSGELFF | TGTGCCAGTAGCCCGGACAGGGGGTCCGGGGAGCTGTTTTTT
TRBJ1-6 | TRBV7-2 | once | NA | CASSFGRANSPLHF | TGTGCCAGCAGCTTCGGGAGGGCCAATTCGCCCCTCCACTTT
TRBJ2-7 | TRBV3-1/TRBV3-2 | NA | NA | CASSQGSVSYEQYF | TGTGCCAGCAGCCAGGGTAGCGTTTCCTACGAGCAGTACTTC
TRBJ1-5 | TRBV21-1 | NA | NA | CASRPPKGQGSNQPQHF | TGTGCCAGCAGACCCCCTAAAGGGCAGGGCAGCAATCAGCCCCAGCATTTT
TRBJ2-1 | TRBV5-1 | few | NA | CASSQSPQRFYIGQFF | TGCGCCAGCAGCCAAAGCCCCCAGCGCTTTTATATTGGGCAGTTCTTC
TRBJ2-1 | TRBV19 | NA | TRBD2 | CASRIGGGNNEQFF | TGTGCCAGTAGGATCGGGGGGGGTAACAATGAGCAGTTCTTC
TRBJ2-3 | TRBV7-6 | NA | TRBD2 | CASSAELAGSTDTQYF | TGTGCCAGCAGCGCAGAACTAGCGGGGAGCACAGATACGCAGTATTTT
TRBJ1-1 | TRBV7-9 | NA | NA | CASSLAGQLPLMNTEAFF | TGTGCCAGCAGCTTAGCGGGACAACTTCCGCTCATGAACACTGAAGCTTTCTTT
TRBJ1-5 | TRBV30 | NA | NA | CAWSEGHVGNQPQHF | TGTGCCTGGAGTGAGGGACACGTCGGCAATCAGCCCCAGCATTTT
TRBJ2-7 | TRBV7-2 | once | NA | CASSWGARQGSYEQYF | TGTGCCAGCAGCTGGGGGGCCAGACAGGGCTCCTACGAGCAGTACTTC
TRBJ1-2 | TRBV7-9 | NA | NA | CASSPQESGNGYTF | TGTGCCAGCAGCCCCCAGGAGTCGGGGAATGGCTACACCTTC
TRBJ1-2 | TRBV2 | NA | NA | CASSARKTF | TGTGCCAGCAGTGCGAGGAAAACCTTC
TRBJ2-7 | TRBV20-1 | NA | NA | CSADTGDEQYF | TGCAGTGCTGACACGGGGGACGAGCAGTACTTC
TRBJ2-3 | TRBV4-2 | NA | NA | CASSQVASTTDTQYF | TGTGCCAGCAGCCAAGTGGCCTCCACCACAGATACGCAGTATTTT
TRBJ1-6 | TRBV2 | NA | TRBD1 | CASRGQGPSPLHF | TGTGCCAGCAGAGGACAGGGACCCTCACCCCTCCACTTT
TRBJ2-1 | TRBV27 | NA | NA | CASSSGNEQFF | TGTGCCAGCAGTTCGGGGAATGAGCAGTTCTTC
TRBJ1-6 | TRBV5-1 | NA | TRBD1 | CASSFVGLQGPNSPLHF | TGCGCCAGCAGCTTCGTTGGACTACAGGGGCCCAATTCACCCCTCCACTTT
TRBJ1-2 | TRBV2 | NA | NA | CASSEFLPDRNYWRDGYTF | TGTGCCAGCAGTGAATTTCTTCCCGACAGAAACTATTGGAGGGATGGCTACACCTTC
TRBJ1-4 | TRBV5-4 | NA | TRBD1 | CASSMDRATSAFF | TGTGCCAGCAGCATGGACAGGGCGACCTCCGCTTTTTTT